This T cell receptor (beta chain) was sequenced in a study of high-grade serous ovarian cancer treatment subgroups. This clone counts as large. The tumor samples were collected prior to definitive surgery or chemotherapy. The data were produced by immunoSEQ multiplex PCR, yet TCRdb's version contains in-frame clones alone and is incomplete. This table holds just under 2,500 clones, approximately 81% found once. Sequencing was done on a sample of tumor tissue. This TCR was sampled from a human donor with high-grade serous ovarian cancer.

The CDR3 DNA sequence: TGTGCCATCAGTACAGGGAATCAGCCCCAGCATTTT. Translation: CAISTGNQPQHF. The chain links TRBV10-3 to TRBJ1-5, with D maybe TRBD1 (6 bases). The CDR3 totals 12 residues. CDR1 and CDR2 (germline): ENHRY, SYGVKD. V dropped 5 bases and J dropped 4 bases, with 6 bases sitting between them.